This TCR beta chain was sequenced in a study of T cell responses to AZD1222 COVID-19 vaccine. Study results and limitations: Close to half of all spike-specific TCRs reportedly target regions of the variants that are unmutated. Seropositivity was recorded at baseline in only a handful of AZD1222 recipients. A rise in Spike-specific TCR breadth and depth followed two AZD1222 doses.

The V end was cut by 5 bases, the J end by 7 bases, with 9 bases between. The CDR3 contains 11 residues. Germline CDR1 is LNHDA and CDR2 is SQIVND (reference sequence). Concerning this clone: Its specificity is unknown.

Repertoires were generated with immunoSEQ multiplex PCR, while TCRdb's copy carries only in-frame clones and drops some. The sample comprises 130,000 or so clones, 85% to 95% of which are singletons, and 1.6% rests with the top ten. This TCR derives from an adult in good health. V is TRBV19 and J is TRBJ2-7; D remains unclear. The sequencing used peripheral blood, collected on day 0 of AZD1222 vaccination. CDR3 protein: CASSHGEEQYF. In nucleotides, the CDR3 is TGTGCCAGTAGTCATGGCGAAGAGCAGTACTTC.